The clone carrying this T cell receptor beta chain was counted ten times or more. Its antigen is as yet unknown. V was pared by 0 bases and J by 3 bases, with 3 bases of the junction left unmatched. This CDR3 region has 15 residues. Germline loops: CDR1 SGDLS, CDR2 YYNGEE. The source of the sample is a study of Graves' ophthalmopathy and Graves' hyperthyroidism. Pregnancy or lactation, uncontrolled infections and other autoimmune diseases were grounds for excluding patients. Study conclusions and caveats: The model's ophthalmopathy progression predictions had roughly 69% sensitivity and less than 85% specificity. Classification of ophthalmopathy versus stable hyperthyroidism by a 13-signature model yielded approximately 90% sensitivity and just under 83% specificity. Most clonotypes expanded in thyroid above 0.001 frequency were present in blood too.

RNA transcripts served as template for amplifying TCR beta CDR3 sequences. Second-round multiplex PCR came after first-round RT-PCR with HTBI primers. TCRdb re-derived calls from the multiplex PCR reads in MiXCR, one entry per CDR3 protein. The sample has about 660,000 distinct CDR3 sequences, approximately 39% seen once. This chain links TRBV9 with TRBJ1-5; the match to TRBD1 covers 7 bases. Sequencing was performed on peripheral blood. The source of this sequence is an adult man with Graves' ophthalmopathy. The CDR3 spells CASSVVQGHNQPQHF. In DNA form, the CDR3 reads TGTGCCAGCAGCGTAGTACAGGGGCACAATCAGCCCCAGCATTTT. The variable domain in full, with the rest retrieved from reference TRBV9 and TRBJ1-5, is DSGVTQTPKHLITATGQRVTLRCSPRSGDLSVYWYQQSLDQGLQFLIQYYNGEERAKGNILERFSAQQFPDLHSELNLSSLELGDSALYFCASSVVQGHNQPQHFGDGTRLSIL.